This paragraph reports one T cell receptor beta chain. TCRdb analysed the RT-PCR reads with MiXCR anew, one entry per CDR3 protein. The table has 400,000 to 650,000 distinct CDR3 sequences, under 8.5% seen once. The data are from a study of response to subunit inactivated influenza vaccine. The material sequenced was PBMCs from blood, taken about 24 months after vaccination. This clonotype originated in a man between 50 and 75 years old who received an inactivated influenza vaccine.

The CDR3 region has the DNA TGTGCCAGCAGCTTAGCGCCGTGGACAGGGAAAGATAGCAATCAGCCCCAGCATTTT. Amino acids: CASSLAPWTGKDSNQPQHF. V usage is TRBV7-8 and J usage is TRBJ1-5, with 8 positions matching TRBD1. The CDR3 spans 19 residues. Germline-derived CDR1 and CDR2 are SGHVS and FQNEAQ. Trimming took 0 bases from V and 0 from J; bases not matched to a gene: 10.